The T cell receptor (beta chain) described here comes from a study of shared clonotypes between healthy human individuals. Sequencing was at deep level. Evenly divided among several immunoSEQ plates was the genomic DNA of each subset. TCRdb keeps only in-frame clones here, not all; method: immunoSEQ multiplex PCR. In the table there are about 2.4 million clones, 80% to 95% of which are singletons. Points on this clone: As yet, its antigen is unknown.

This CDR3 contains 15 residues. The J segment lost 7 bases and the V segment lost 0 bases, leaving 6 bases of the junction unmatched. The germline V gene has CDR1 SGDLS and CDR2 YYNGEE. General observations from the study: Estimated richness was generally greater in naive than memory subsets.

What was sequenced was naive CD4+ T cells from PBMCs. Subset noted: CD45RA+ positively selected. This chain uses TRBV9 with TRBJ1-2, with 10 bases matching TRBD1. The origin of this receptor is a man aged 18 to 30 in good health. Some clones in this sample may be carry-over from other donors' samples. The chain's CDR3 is CASSVGMGTGAGYTF. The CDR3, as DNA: TGTGCCAGCAGCGTAGGGATGGGGACAGGGGCTGGCTACACCTTC.